The 28 T cell receptor beta chains given below trace back to one sample, sequenced in a study of cytomegalovirus exposure and HLA in healthy donors. PCR employed 60 Vbeta and 13 Jbeta primers. Clones were sequenced by immunoSEQ multiplex PCR, and TCRdb holds only the in-frame ones, with some missing. This sample has fewer than 350,000 clones, with over 85% found just once. Sequenced sample: PBMCs. Receptor source: a woman aged 18 to 35 in good health and CMV-seronegative.

The gene calls are TRBV9 and TRBJ1-2, with D unclear. Germline CDR1 reads SGDLS; CDR2 reads YYNGEE. The CDR3 runs 15 residues. V was trimmed by 0 bases and J by 2 bases, leaving 11 bases between them. DNA of the CDR3: TGTGCCAGCAGCGTAGCTAGTGAGACCAACTATGGCTACACCTTC. It is translated as CASSVASETNYGYTF.

The chain joins TRBV12-5 to TRBJ2-3, with D tentatively TRBD2 (6 bases). Germline CDR1 LGHNT, CDR2 FRNRAP. V gave up 6 bases and J gave up 5 bases, with 21 bases separating them. The CDR3 is 16 amino acids. The CDR3 spells CASGPPPGDPRDTQYF. CDR3 DNA: TGTGCTAGTGGCCCCCCCCCGGGGGACCCGAGAGATACGCAGTATTTT. The entire variable domain, with the rest obtained from reference TRBV12-5 and TRBJ2-3, is as follows: DARVTQTPRHKVTEMGQEVTMRCQPILGHNTVFWYRQTMMQGLELLAYFRNRAPLDDSGMPKDRFSAEMPDATLATLKIQPSEPRDSAVYFCASGPPPGDPRDTQYFGPGTRLTVL.

The chain combines TRBV7-6 with TRBJ1-1, with D unresolved. In germline, CDR1 is SGHVS, CDR2 FNYEAQ. Trimming removed 2 bases from V and 5 bases from J, with 6 bases in between. This CDR3 region has 12 residues. CDR3 region: CASSLSGTEAFF. CDR3 coding DNA: TGTGCCAGCAGCTTATCGGGGACTGAAGCTTTCTTT. The full variable domain, completed using reference TRBV7-6 and TRBJ1-1, is GAGVSQSPRYKVTKRGQDVALRCDPISGHVSLYWYRQALGQGPEFLTYFNYEAQQDKSGLPNDRFSAERPEGSISTLTIQRTEQRDSAMYRCASSLSGTEAFFGQGTRLTVV.

The chain combines TRBV5-4 with TRBJ2-3, with 7 bases aligning to TRBD2. CDR1 and CDR2 from the germline V gene are SGHNT and YYREEE (reference sequence). Trimming cost V 2 bases and J 0 bases; bases outside gene matches: 9. This CDR3 spans 17 amino acids. The CDR3 nucleotides are TGTGCCAGCAGCTTACCGCCGGGGGGTTTGAGCACAGATACGCAGTATTTT. The encoded protein is CASSLPPGGLSTDTQYF.

The chain employs TRBV5-1 and TRBJ2-1; 9 positions match TRBD2. Germline V gene data show CDR1 as SGHRS and CDR2 as YFSETQ. This CDR3 spans 15 amino acids. Trimming removed 0 bases from V and 8 bases from J; junction bases left unmatched: 6. The CDR3 DNA reads as TGCGCCAGCAGCTTGGGTGCGGGGGGGATCGATGAGCAGTTCTTC. This encodes CASSLGAGGIDEQFF.

The chain is built from TRBV16 and TRBJ1-1; D uncertain. Germline V gene data show CDR1 as KGHSY and CDR2 as FQNENV. The CDR3 contains 13 residues. V dropped 2 bases and J dropped 3 bases, with 7 bases sitting between them. This chain's CDR3 is CASSQTRYTEAFF. CDR3 DNA sequence: TGTGCCAGCAGCCAAACGAGGTACACTGAAGCTTTCTTT.

This chain connects TRBV7-2 to TRBJ1-3, with no clear D. The CDR3 length is 12 residues. CDR1 and CDR2 (germline): SGHTA, FQGNSA. V was cut by 5 bases and J by 3 bases, with 5 bases left in between. The chain's CDR3 is CASSADGNTIYF. CDR3 sequence (DNA): TGTGCCAGCAGCGCAGATGGAAACACCATATATTTT.

This chain connects TRBV5-6 to TRBJ2-5; 15 bases agree with TRBD2. The V segment lost 3 bases and the J segment 5 bases; nucleotides outside the gene matches: 8. CDR3 length: 17 amino acids. Germline V gene data show CDR1 as SGHDT and CDR2 as YYEEEE. The DNA of the CDR3 is TGTGCCAGCAGCTGGAGGGGACTAGCGGGGGGCCCCGAGACCCAGTACTTC. Its translation: CASSWRGLAGGPETQYF.

This chain uses TRBV7-9 with TRBJ1-1, with TRBD1 identical over 7 bases. Per germline, CDR1 SEHNR and CDR2 FQNEAQ (reference sequence). There are 12 residues in the CDR3. V dropped 5 bases and J dropped 10; count of bases not matched to a gene: 7. The CDR3 DNA sequence: TGTGCCAGCAGCCGACAGGGAGTGGGAGCTTTCTTT. Encoded protein: CASSRQGVGAFF.

This clone has only one observation. The sample carries other DNA sequences with the same CDR3. This chain links TRBV7-6 with TRBJ2-1, with 7 bases matching TRBD2. The V gene's germline CDR1 is SGHVS and CDR2 FNYEAQ. This CDR3 has 16 amino acids. V was clipped by 2 bases and J by 6 bases; unmatched bases: 10. CDR3 sequence reads: CASSLSVGGNPNEQFF. CDR3 sequence (DNA): TGTGCCAGCAGCTTATCAGTGGGGGGGAATCCCAATGAGCAGTTCTTC.

The V gene is TRBV7-9, the J gene TRBJ1-2; no reliable D call. Deletions cut 4 bases from V and 5 bases from J, with 8 bases between. Germline V gene data show CDR1 as SEHNR and CDR2 as FQNEAQ (reference sequence). This CDR3 is built from 12 residues. Here the CDR3 DNA reads TGTGCCAGCAGCTCCGACATGTATGGCTACACCTTC. Translating it yields CASSSDMYGYTF. The complete variable domain, with remaining parts taken from reference TRBV7-9 and TRBJ1-2, reads DTGVSQNPRHKITKRGQNVTFRCDPISEHNRLYWYRQTLGQGPEFLTYFQNEAQLEKSRLLSDRFSAERPKGSFSTLEIQRTEQGDSAMYLCASSSDMYGYTFGSGTRLTVV.

The chain carries TRBV2 and TRBJ1-1, with D maybe TRBD1 (6 bases). Germline CDR1 is SNHLY and CDR2 is FYNNEI. This CDR3 comprises 14 residues. Trimming removed 4 bases at V and 1 base at J, with 10 bases between. The CDR3 reads CASSAQGKNTEAFF. The CDR3 nucleotides are TGTGCCAGCAGTGCCCAGGGGAAGAACACTGAAGCTTTCTTT. The complete variable domain, with remaining parts taken from reference TRBV2 and TRBJ1-1, reads EPEVTQTPSHQVTQMGQEVILRCVPISNHLYFYWYRQILGQKVEFLVSFYNNEISEKSEIFDDQFSVERPDGSNFTLKIRSTKLEDSAMYFCASSAQGKNTEAFFGQGTRLTVV.

V is TRBV30 and J is TRBJ2-5; D possibly corresponds to TRBD2 (7 bases). This CDR3 contains 13 residues. The V end was cut by 2 bases, the J end by 5 bases, with 12 bases between. Germline CDR1 GTSNPN, CDR2 SVGIG (reference sequence). CDR3 loop: CAWSTGGRETQYF. CDR3 in DNA: TGTGCCTGGAGTACGGGGGGCCGTGAGACCCAGTACTTC.

The gene calls are TRBV13 and TRBJ1-1; the match to TRBD1 covers 9 bases. The CDR3 runs to 19 residues. J gave up 0 bases and V 5 bases, and 16 bases lay outside the gene matches. Per the germline V gene, CDR1 is PRHDT and CDR2 is FYEKMQ (reference sequence). CDR3 nucleotides: TGTGCCAGCAGCCTCGAGCCCGGAGGGACAGGGACGCTGAACACTGAAGCTTTCTTT. It encodes CASSLEPGGTGTLNTEAFF.

The rearrangement uses TRBV6-1 and TRBJ1-5; 7 nucleotides match TRBD1. Germline CDR1 is MNHNS and CDR2 is SASEGT. This CDR3 is 14 amino acids long. V dropped 6 bases and J dropped 2; count of bases not matched to a gene: 4. The CDR3 reads CASRIDRGNQPQHF. In nucleotides, the CDR3 is TGTGCCAGCAGGATAGACAGGGGCAATCAGCCCCAGCATTTT.

Turning to this clone: The junction does not match germline at one end; this may be a read error. The chain is built from TRBV7-9 and TRBJ1-2; D uncertain. The CDR3 contains 12 residues. Germline-derived CDR1 and CDR2 are SEHNR and FQNEAQ (reference sequence). The CDR3, as DNA: TGTTCCAGCAGCTTAGAAGCCTATGGCTACACCTTC. This codes for CSSSLEAYGYTF.

The gene calls are TRBV7-2 and TRBJ1-5, with D maybe TRBD1 (6 bases). V lost 3 bases to trimming and J lost 2 bases, with 11 bases between them. The CDR3 consists of 15 residues. The germline CDR1 and CDR2 sequences are SGHTA and FQGNSA. The CDR3 bases are TGTGCCAGCAGCTTCACCTCAGGGGGCAATCAGCCCCAGCATTTT. Amino acid sequence: CASSFTSGGNQPQHF.

The chain recombines TRBV29-1 with TRBJ1-1; D not certain. Trimming cost V 3 bases and J 5 bases, with 10 bases left between them. The CDR3 runs to 12 residues. The germline V gene has CDR1 SQVTM and CDR2 ANQGSEA. The DNA of the CDR3 is TGCAGCGTTGAGGAGGGTGAAACTGAAGCTTTCTTT. It codes for CSVEEGETEAFF.

The rearrangement uses TRBV12-5 and TRBJ2-1, with 9 bases matching TRBD2. This CDR3 region has 17 residues. Losses at the gene ends were 0 bases for V and 7 bases for J; bases not matched to a gene: 10. Germline CDR1 is LGHNT and CDR2 is FRNRAP. The CDR3 coding sequence is TGTGCTAGTGGTTTGGTAATGACGGGACTAGCCGTAAATGAGCAGTTCTTC. Translating it yields CASGLVMTGLAVNEQFF.

The V call is TRBV7-2, the J call TRBJ2-3; D possibly corresponds to TRBD2 (6 bases). In germline, CDR1 is SGHTA, CDR2 FQGNSA. Trimming left V 5 bases short and J 3 bases short, with 15 bases between. The CDR3 is made up of 15 amino acids. As DNA, the CDR3 is TGTGCCAGCAGCCCCTGGCGGGGAAGAACAGATACGCAGTATTTT. Amino acid sequence: CASSPWRGRTDTQYF. Combining the CDR3 with reference TRBV7-2 and TRBJ2-3 gives the whole variable domain GAGVSQSPSNKVTEKGKDVELRCDPISGHTALYWYRQSLGQGLEFLIYFQGNSAPDKSGLPSDRFSAERTGGSVSTLTIQRTQQEDSAVYLCASSPWRGRTDTQYFGPGTRLTVL.

The chain carries TRBV6-4 and TRBJ1-2; TRBD1 matches at 8 bases. The CDR3 has 13 residues. The germline gives CDR1 MRHNA, CDR2 SNTAGT. J gave up 8 bases and V 6 bases, and 8 bases lay outside the gene matches. CDR3 DNA sequence: TGTGCCAGCAGCGAACAGGGGGTAGGAGGCTACACCTTC. Its protein product is CASSEQGVGGYTF.

The rearrangement joins TRBV5-4 to TRBJ1-1; D not certain. CDR1 is SGHNT, CDR2 YYREEE, per germline (reference sequence). Between the trimmed V and J ends, which lost 2 bases and 4 bases, there was a span of 12 bases. The CDR3 length is 14 residues. The CDR3 reads CASSFFRVSTEAFF. The CDR3 coding sequence is TGTGCCAGCAGCTTTTTCCGCGTGAGCACTGAAGCTTTCTTT.

The V call is TRBV5-4, the J call TRBJ2-3, with D possibly being TRBD2 (5 bases). CDR3 length equals 14 residues. Germline CDR1 is SGHNT and CDR2 is YYREEE (reference sequence). The germline V and J ends were trimmed by 5 bases and 3 bases, with 13 bases remaining between them. The DNA for the CDR3 is TGTGCCAGCAGGGGGTCGGGGAATACAGATACGCAGTATTTT. Protein sequence: CASRGSGNTDTQYF.

V usage is TRBV5-1 and J usage is TRBJ1-4; 9 bases map to TRBD1. Germline CDR1 is SGHRS and CDR2 is YFSETQ. Trimming at V came to 5 bases and at J to 8 bases, leaving 7 bases not matched to a gene. CDR3 size: 14 residues. CDR3 in amino acids: CASSLGTGREKLFF. CDR3 sequence (DNA): TGCGCCAGCAGTCTCGGGACAGGGCGGGAAAAACTGTTTTTT.

The genes are TRBV5-4 and TRBJ2-7; TRBD2 matches at 10 bases. CDR3 length: 16 residues. Germline CDR1 and CDR2: SGHNT and YYREEE (reference sequence). With 4 bases clipped from V and 0 bases from J, the junction kept 7 bases outside the gene matches. Written as DNA, the CDR3 is TGTGCCAGCAGCGGGGGGACTAGCGAATACTCCTACGAGCAGTACTTC. Protein: CASSGGTSEYSYEQYF.

This chain joins TRBV19 and TRBJ2-1; 8 nucleotides agree with TRBD2. Trimming removed 1 base from V and 8 bases from J; junction bases left unmatched: 7. Germline-derived CDR1 and CDR2 are LNHDA and SQIVND (reference sequence). This CDR3 spans 15 amino acids. CDR3 in DNA: TGTGCCAGTAGTATAGCGGGGGGGCGGGGACATGAGCAGTTCTTC. It specifies CASSIAGGRGHEQFF.

This clone was detected only once. The rearrangement links TRBV7-6 to TRBJ2-5; 11 nucleotides match TRBD2. Gene TRBJ2-7 matches the end of the DNA better, so the J call may be wrong. This CDR3 is built from 16 residues. Per germline, CDR1 SGHVS and CDR2 FNYEAQ. CDR3 in amino acids: CASSPTASGGTYEQYF. The CDR3 nucleotides read TGTGCCAGCAGCCCAACCGCTAGCGGGGGGACCTACGAGCAGTACTTC.

The chain links TRBV19 to TRBJ2-1, with D tentatively TRBD2 (6 bases). The length of the CDR3 is 15 residues. CDR1 LNHDA and CDR2 SQIVND come from the germline V gene (reference sequence). Trimming removed 3 bases at V and 2 bases at J, with 11 bases between. The CDR3 DNA reads as TGTGCCAGTAGTATGGGGCGGGGTGCCTACAATGAGCAGTTCTTC. This codes for CASSMGRGAYNEQFF.